This T cell receptor beta chain came from a study of PD-L1 blockade in urothelial cancer. Background on the study: Patients with male sex and bladder-origin urothelial cancer accounted for about 85% of the roughly 29 enrolled. Enrolled patients had been treated previously with 0 to 3 chemotherapy regimens. The authors examined blood 3 weeks (second dose) and 6 weeks after treatment start.

Germline CDR1 LGHNT, CDR2 FRNRAP. This CDR3 region has 12 residues. J was trimmed by 8 bases and V by 1 base; bases with no gene match: 1. TCRdb's copy holds only in-frame clones and misses some; the assay was immunoSEQ multiplex PCR. The sample has 86,000 or so clones; over 75% are singletons. Noted time point: pretreatment peripheral blood. This chain uses TRBV12-5 with TRBJ1-1; 7 bases are a match to TRBD1. The clonotype originates from a man in his sixties with urothelial cancer. The sequences come from PBMCs, collected around atezolizumab (anti-PD-L1) treatment. The CDR3 spells CASGLGQGEAFF. In DNA form, the CDR3 reads TGTGCTAGTGGTTTGGGACAGGGCGAAGCTTTCTTT. The full variable domain, in which reference TRBV12-5 and TRBJ1-1 provide the parts outside the CDR3, is DARVTQTPRHKVTEMGQEVTMRCQPILGHNTVFWYRQTMMQGLELLAYFRNRAPLDDSGMPKDRFSAEMPDATLATLKIQPSEPRDSAVYFCASGLGQGEAFFGQGTRLTVV.